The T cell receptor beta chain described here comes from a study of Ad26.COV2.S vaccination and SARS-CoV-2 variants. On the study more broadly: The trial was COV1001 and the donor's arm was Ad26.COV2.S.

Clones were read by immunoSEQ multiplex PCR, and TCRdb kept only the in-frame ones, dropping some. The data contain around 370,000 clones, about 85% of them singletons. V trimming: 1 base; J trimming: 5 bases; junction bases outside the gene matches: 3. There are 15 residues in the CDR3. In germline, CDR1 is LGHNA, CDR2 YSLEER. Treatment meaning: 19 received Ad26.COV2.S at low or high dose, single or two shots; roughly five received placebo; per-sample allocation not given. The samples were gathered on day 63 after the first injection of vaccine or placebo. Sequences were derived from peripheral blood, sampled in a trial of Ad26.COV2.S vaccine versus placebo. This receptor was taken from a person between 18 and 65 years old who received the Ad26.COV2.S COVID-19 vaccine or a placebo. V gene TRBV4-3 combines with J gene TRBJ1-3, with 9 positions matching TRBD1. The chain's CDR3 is CASSQGGTGRNTIYF. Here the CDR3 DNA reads TGCGCCAGCAGCCAAGGCGGGACAGGGAGAAACACCATATATTTT.